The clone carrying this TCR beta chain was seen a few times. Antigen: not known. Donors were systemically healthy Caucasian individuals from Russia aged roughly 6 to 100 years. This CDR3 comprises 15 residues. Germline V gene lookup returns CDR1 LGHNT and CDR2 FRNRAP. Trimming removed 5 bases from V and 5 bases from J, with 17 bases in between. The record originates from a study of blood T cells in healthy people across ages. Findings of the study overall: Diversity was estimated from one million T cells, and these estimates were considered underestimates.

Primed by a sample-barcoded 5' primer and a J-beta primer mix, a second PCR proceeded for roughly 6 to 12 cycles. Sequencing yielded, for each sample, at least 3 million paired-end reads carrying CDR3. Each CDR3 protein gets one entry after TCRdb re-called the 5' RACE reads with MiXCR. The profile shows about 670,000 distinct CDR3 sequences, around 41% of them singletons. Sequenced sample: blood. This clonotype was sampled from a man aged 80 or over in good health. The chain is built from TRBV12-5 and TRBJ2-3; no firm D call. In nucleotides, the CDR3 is TGTGCTAGTGGTCCCTCCCATGGCGGTGGAGATACGCAGTATTTT. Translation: CASGPSHGGGDTQYF.